This entry lists 17 T cell receptor beta chains sequenced from one sample in a study of control samples from healthy donors and cancer patients. Clones were read by immunoSEQ multiplex PCR, and TCRdb kept only the in-frame ones, dropping some. The sample includes 150,000 or so clones, 80% to 95% of them seen just once. The material sequenced was blood. Receptor source: a man aged 18 to 30 in good health.

Points on this clone: The same CDR3 can be traced to other DNA sequences in this sample. This chain uses TRBV27 with TRBJ2-7; 7 positions agree with TRBD2. Germline values: CDR1 MNHEY, CDR2 SMNVEV (reference sequence). This CDR3 contains 13 residues. After removal of 8 bases from V and 1 base from J, the junction contained 5 bases not matched to a gene. The DNA for the CDR3 is TGTGCCAGCTCCTTAGCGGGTTCCTACGAGCAGTACTTC. This codes for CASSLAGSYEQYF.

The gene calls are TRBV21-1 and TRBJ2-7; TRBD2 was called by the table and not checked on the DNA. TRBV21-1 is shown as a pseudogene. This CDR3 has 17 residues. The CDR3 sequence is CASSKRDETSGAYEQYF. The CDR3 DNA reads TGTGCCAGCAGCAAACGGGATGAGACTAGCGGGGCCTACGAGCAGTACTTC.

The V call is TRBV14, the J call TRBJ1-1; D is unclear. The germline gives CDR1 SGHDN, CDR2 FVKESK. This CDR3 comprises 17 residues. Deletions cut 3 bases from V and 0 bases from J, with 17 bases between. CDR3 DNA: TGTGCCAGCAGCCACAGTTCCGGAAAGTCGATGAACACTGAAGCTTTCTTT. Encoded protein: CASSHSSGKSMNTEAFF.

The rearrangement uses TRBV19 and TRBJ1-1; TRBD1 agrees at 9 bases. With V trimmed by 4 bases and J by 1 base, 4 bases remained unmatched. Germline CDR1 reads LNHDA; CDR2 reads SQIVND (reference sequence). The CDR3 length is 15 residues. The CDR3, as DNA: TGTGCCAGTAGTAAACGGACAGGGGAGAACACTGAAGCTTTCTTT. This translates into CASSKRTGENTEAFF.

The genes are TRBV11-2 and TRBJ1-3; D is uncertain. Germline loops: CDR1 SGHAT, CDR2 FQNNGV. The CDR3 is 15 residues long. Trimming took off 3 bases at V and 4 bases at J, with 13 bases between the two ends. The CDR3: CASSLDVPGGNTIYF. The CDR3, as DNA: TGTGCCAGCAGCTTGGACGTCCCTGGGGGAAACACCATATATTTT.

The chain couples TRBV11-3 to TRBJ2-4; D uncertain. The germline gives CDR1 SGHNT, CDR2 YENEEA. CDR3 length: 14 residues. Trimming shortened V by 8 bases and J by 6 bases, and 17 bases separated the two germline ends. CDR3 sequence: CASGLPTGLNIQYF. The CDR3 DNA follows: TGTGCCAGCGGCCTACCCACCGGGCTAAACATTCAGTACTTC.

This chain joins TRBV7-3 and TRBJ1-1, with D unresolved. Looked up from germline, CDR1 is SGHTA and CDR2 is FQGTGA. The V end was cut by 5 bases, the J end by 6 bases, with 13 bases between. This CDR3 region has 13 residues. DNA of the CDR3: TGTGCCAGCAGCCCCGACGCAACTGCTGAAGCTTTCTTT. Translated, it gives CASSPDATAEAFF.

The chain is built from TRBV9 and TRBJ2-7; D is possibly TRBD2 (5 bases). The V gene lost 0 bases and the J gene lost 0 bases, with 13 bases spanning the gap. Germline values: CDR1 SGDLS, CDR2 YYNGEE. The CDR3 spans 16 residues. The CDR3 loop reads CASSVATGFSSYEQYF. DNA of the CDR3: TGTGCCAGCAGCGTAGCTACGGGATTTTCCTCCTACGAGCAGTACTTC.

The J gene is TRBJ2-7, the V gene TRBV5-5; tentatively, D is TRBD1 (5 bases). From germline, CDR1 is SGHKS and CDR2 YYEKEE (reference sequence). The CDR3 spans 14 residues. V was pared by 4 bases and J by 7 bases, with 18 bases between. The CDR3 here is CASSLTSTVHEQYF. The CDR3, as DNA: TGTGCCAGCAGCCTGACCTCGACAGTGCATGAGCAGTACTTC.

V and J are TRBV13 and TRBJ1-3; D possibly corresponds to TRBD1 (5 bases). This CDR3 region has 15 residues. Germline V gene data show CDR1 as PRHDT and CDR2 as FYEKMQ (reference sequence). Deletions cut 5 bases from V and 7 bases from J, with 18 bases between. CDR3 nucleotides: TGTGCCAGCAGCCCCCTAGGGGTTACGGAGAACACCATATATTTT. It yields the protein CASSPLGVTENTIYF.

The rearrangement uses TRBV9 and TRBJ2-5; 10 bases fit TRBD2. The CDR3 has 15 residues. Germline loops: CDR1 SGDLS, CDR2 YYNGEE. With 6 bases clipped from V and 2 bases from J, the junction kept 7 bases outside the gene matches. CDR3 loop: CASTASGGTQETQYF. The CDR3 DNA is TGTGCCAGCACGGCTAGCGGGGGCACACAAGAGACCCAGTACTTC.

V usage is TRBV28 and J usage is TRBJ1-3; D is undetermined. Between the trimmed V and J ends, which lost 3 bases and 8 bases, there was a span of 11 bases. CDR1 and CDR2 from the germline V gene are MDHEN and SYDVKM. The length of the CDR3 is 13 residues. The CDR3 sequence is CASSFWEEDTIYF. CDR3 bases: TGTGCCAGCAGTTTTTGGGAGGAAGACACCATATATTTT.

The chain carries TRBV7-2 and TRBJ2-2; 8 bases agree with TRBD2. Per germline, CDR1 SGHTA and CDR2 FQGNSA. The CDR3 has 16 residues. V shed 7 bases, J shed 7 bases, and the junction held 14 bases outside the gene matches. The CDR3 reads CASKSSGGSYDGELFF. In DNA form, the CDR3 reads TGTGCCAGCAAATCAAGCGGGGGTTCCTATGACGGGGAGCTGTTTTTT.

The chain links TRBV27 to TRBJ2-7, with D hard to call. Trimming left V 0 bases short and J 5 bases short, with 11 bases between. The CDR3 is made up of 14 amino acids. Per the germline V gene, CDR1 is MNHEY and CDR2 is SMNVEV (reference sequence). CDR3 nucleotide sequence: TGTGCCAGCAGTTTATCGAGCAGGTTAGACGAGCAGTACTTC. It encodes CASSLSSRLDEQYF.

The rearrangement joins TRBV27 to TRBJ1-5; no reliable D call. V lost 2 bases and J lost 3, with 8 bases in between. This CDR3 is built from 14 residues. Germline loops: CDR1 MNHEY, CDR2 SMNVEV (reference sequence). Written as DNA, the CDR3 is TGTGCCAGCAGTTTAAGAGGCTACAATCAGCCCCAGCATTTT. This translates into CASSLRGYNQPQHF.

As for this clone: At one of its ends the junction is not consistent with the germline gene, which may arise from a read error. V and J are TRBV30 and TRBJ1-2; D remains unclear. Germline V gene sequence: CDR1 GTSNPN, CDR2 SVGIG (reference sequence). The CDR3 covers 15 residues. CDR3 protein: CACSVTIFEGYGYTF. CDR3 DNA: TGTGCCTGCAGTGTCACCATCTTTGAGGGTTATGGCTACACCTTC.

The chain links TRBV29-1 to TRBJ1-2; no clear D. The CDR3 covers 13 residues. The germline V gene encodes CDR1 SQVTM and CDR2 ANQGSEA. V was shortened by 1 base and J by 2 bases, with 8 bases between the two germline ends. The CDR3 reads CSVEGARNYGYTF. The DNA of the CDR3 is TGCAGCGTTGAAGGGGCCCGAAACTATGGCTACACCTTC.